This TCR beta chain came from a study of T cell responses to AZD1222 COVID-19 vaccine. Study findings and constraints: Nearly half of spike-specific TCRs reportedly go after variant regions that carry no mutations.

Profiled with immunoSEQ multiplex PCR; TCRdb holds only in-frame clones, not every one. This table has more than 85,000 clones, around nine tenths appearing once. This CDR3 is built from 16 residues. CDR1 and CDR2 from the germline V gene are SGHVS and FQNEAQ. V lost 3 bases and J lost 4; bases outside the gene matches: 6. As to this clone: Its antigen remains unknown.

The sequence came from an adult who received the AZD1222 COVID-19 vaccine. The chain links TRBV7-8 to TRBJ1-2, with 12 nucleotides matching TRBD1. The material was peripheral blood, obtained 28 days after the second AZD1222 dose. Written as DNA, the CDR3 is TGTGCCAGCAGCTTGTATCCGGGACAGGGGGCCTATGGCTACACCTTC. Translation gives CASSLYPGQGAYGYTF.